This T cell receptor (beta chain) was obtained from a study of T cell repertoires in cytomegalovirus infection. Study as a whole: Shared public TCR beta signatures pointed to both CMV infection and a matching HLA type.

One entry per CDR3 protein, called by TCRdb with MiXCR from the reads. Of 300,000 or so distinct CDR3 sequences in the sample, about 25% were seen once. The germline V gene encodes CDR1 SNHLY and CDR2 FYNNEI. V lost 6 bases and J lost 6, with 14 bases in between. The CDR3 sequence is 13 residues long. Sequenced material: PBMCs. The origin of this receptor is a human donor in good health (CMV status not recorded). Some clones in this sample may be carry-over from other donors' samples. V and J are TRBV2 and TRBJ2-5; tentative D call: TRBD2 (5 bases). CDR3 bases: TGTGCCAGCAGCCCCGGACTGAGCCAGACCCAGTACTTC. It codes for CASSPGLSQTQYF.